This TCR beta chain was identified in a study of OX40 agonist ivuxolimab in advanced cancers. Whole-study context: Averaging about 60 years in age, with a range of roughly 20 to 90, the cohort was around 87% male. Study-wide points: In the 0.1-3.0 mg/kg groups, partial responders showed among the lowest expansion. On average, CD8+ T cells had more expanded clones than CD4+.

With regard to this clone: Its target is not known.

Method: immunoSEQ multiplex PCR; TCRdb's copy keeps in-frame clones and lacks some. The sample lists about 36,000 clones, around 80% seen once, with 11% in the top ten. The germline V gene encodes CDR1 SGHVS and CDR2 FNYEAQ. V lost 2 bases and J lost 0, with 8 bases in between. CDR3 length: 15 residues. Systemic immunosuppression or autoimmune disease history was grounds to exclude patients. The receptor's source is an adult with an advanced solid tumor such as melanoma, head and neck, liver or kidney cancer. The chain employs TRBV7-6 and TRBJ1-5; D is unclear. The sequences come from CD4+ or CD8+ T cells sorted from blood, collected in a trial of the OX40 agonist ivuxolimab. This CDR3 reads CASSLNTDSNQPQHF. The CDR3 DNA reads as TGTGCCAGCAGCTTAAACACCGATAGCAATCAGCCCCAGCATTTT. The full variable domain, with the rest looked up from reference TRBV7-6 and TRBJ1-5, is GAGVSQSPRYKVTKRGQDVALRCDPISGHVSLYWYRQALGQGPEFLTYFNYEAQQDKSGLPNDRFSAERPEGSISTLTIQRTEQRDSAMYRCASSLNTDSNQPQHFGDGTRLSIL.